The source of this T cell receptor (beta chain) is a study of response to subunit inactivated influenza vaccine. Losses at the gene ends were 7 bases for V and 3 bases for J; bases not matched to a gene: 1. CDR3 length equals 11 residues. Germline V gene lookup returns CDR1 SQVTM and CDR2 ANQGSEA. Via MiXCR, TCRdb re-called the RT-PCR reads, giving one row per CDR3 protein. The sample contains more than 700,000 distinct CDR3 sequences, approximately 22% of which appear only once. The source of this sequence is a middle-aged man who received an inactivated influenza vaccine. Specimen: PBMCs from blood, collected more than 4 days after vaccination. The chain links TRBV29-1 to TRBJ2-3; 7 nucleotides agree with TRBD1. The DNA for the CDR3 is TGCAGCGGGGGACAGACAGATACGCAGTATTTT. The encoded protein is CSGGQTDTQYF.